These 27 T cell receptor beta chains share one sample of origin, sequenced in a study of PD-L1 blockade in urothelial cancer. Assay used: immunoSEQ multiplex PCR; TCRdb lists only in-frame clones, some missing. The data show about 72,000 clones, more than 75% seen once. The time point is: pretreatment peripheral blood. Sample: PBMCs, taken around atezolizumab (anti-PD-L1) treatment. These receptors were obtained from a man aged 55-75 years with urothelial cancer.

The chain combines TRBV6-5 with TRBJ2-7; the match to TRBD2 covers 11 bases. The CDR3 spans 13 residues. CDR1 is MNHEY and CDR2 is SVGAGI in the germline V gene. The junction had 0 bases not matched to a gene; V was cut back by 5 bases and J by 3 bases. This CDR3 reads CASSLAGGYEQYF. CDR3 sequence (DNA): TGTGCCAGCAGTCTAGCGGGGGGCTACGAGCAGTACTTC.

Concerning this clone: The sample has other DNA sequences that encode this CDR3 too. The chain is built from TRBV5-1 and TRBJ2-5; D unresolved. Germline CDR1 reads SGHRS; CDR2 reads YFSETQ. This CDR3 is 11 amino acids long. The ends were cut back, 4 bases at V and 2 bases at J, with 3 bases in the middle. The CDR3 protein is CASSTQETQYF. As DNA, the CDR3 is TGCGCCAGCAGCACTCAAGAGACCCAGTACTTC.

The rearrangement uses TRBV19 and TRBJ2-5, with TRBD2 as a possible D gene (6 bases). The CDR3 is 14 amino acids. CDR1 is LNHDA, CDR2 SQIVND, per germline (reference sequence). Trimming removed 1 base from V and 5 bases from J, with 11 bases in between. The CDR3 nucleotides are TGTGCCAGTAGTATAGCTCGGGGAGGTGAGACCCAGTACTTC. This gives the protein CASSIARGGETQYF.

The chain joins TRBV5-1 to TRBJ2-3; 10 bases agree with TRBD1. J gave up 6 bases and V 7 bases, and 2 bases lay outside the gene matches. Germline V lookup: CDR1 SGHRS, CDR2 YFSETQ. The CDR3 runs to 12 residues. DNA for the CDR3: TGCGCCAGCCGACAGGGGGCCGATACGCAGTATTTT. Translating it yields CASRQGADTQYF.

The gene calls are TRBV29-1 and TRBJ2-7, with D possibly matching TRBD2 (5 bases). Germline CDR1 is SQVTM and CDR2 is ANQGSEA. The V end was cut by 7 bases, the J end by 0 bases, with 19 bases between. The CDR3 extends over 15 amino acids. The CDR3 nucleotides read TGCAGCGCAGCGGTTAGAACTATTAGCTCCTACGAGCAGTACTTC. This sequence encodes CSAAVRTISSYEQYF.

V usage is TRBV4-1 and J usage is TRBJ2-3, with 11 bases matching TRBD2. There are 18 residues in the CDR3. CDR1 is MGHRA, CDR2 YSYEKL, per germline. The V and J ends lost 6 bases and 2 bases, in that order; junction bases with no gene match: 13. The CDR3, as DNA: TGCGCCAGCAGTAGGGGCCGCCTAGCGGGGGGTTTCACAGATACGCAGTATTTT. Protein product: CASSRGRLAGGFTDTQYF.

V usage is TRBV10-3 and J usage is TRBJ2-7; 11 bases align to TRBD1. This CDR3 is built from 15 residues. Germline trimming cut 6 bases from V and 4 bases from J; bases unmatched to any gene: 8. Germline CDR1 and CDR2: ENHRY and SYGVKD. The CDR3 region has the DNA TGTGCCATCAGCCCCGGGACAGGGGGAGGATACGAGCAGTACTTC. This gives the protein CAISPGTGGGYEQYF.

This clone occurred a few times. This chain joins TRBV11-2 and TRBJ1-1; 8 nucleotides match TRBD1. From germline, CDR1 is SGHAT and CDR2 FQNNGV. The CDR3 has 14 amino acids. V was clipped by 5 bases and J by 3 bases; unmatched bases: 5. This chain's CDR3 is CASSAQTGDTEAFF. In DNA, the CDR3 is TGTGCCAGCAGCGCGCAGACAGGGGACACTGAAGCTTTCTTT.

This clone was found a few times. This sequence joins TRBV7-6 and TRBJ2-7, with a weak D call TRBD1 (5 bases). The CDR3 is made up of 15 amino acids. The ends were cut back, 4 bases at V and 0 bases at J, with 13 bases in the middle. Germline CDR1 is SGHVS and CDR2 is FNYEAQ. CDR3 loop: CASSYRQTTSYEQYF. CDR3 DNA: TGTGCCAGCAGCTACCGACAGACCACCTCCTACGAGCAGTACTTC.

This clone has at least ten counts. The V call is TRBV25-1, the J call TRBJ1-6; 9 bases are shared with TRBD1. CDR3 length: 13 residues. Looked up from germline, CDR1 is MGHDK and CDR2 is SYGVNS. After removal of 8 bases from V and 9 bases from J, the junction contained 5 bases not matched to a gene. CDR3 in amino acids: CASEGQGRSPLHF. In DNA, the CDR3 is TGTGCCAGCGAGGGACAGGGCCGTTCACCCCTCCACTTT.

This rearrangement joins TRBV7-9 to TRBJ1-3, with 7 bases lining up with TRBD1. The germline CDR1 and CDR2 sequences are SEHNR and FQNEAQ (reference sequence). The V segment lost 5 bases and the J segment 4 bases; nucleotides outside the gene matches: 8. The CDR3 totals 15 residues. The CDR3 spells CASSRDSPWGNTIYF. CDR3 DNA: TGTGCCAGCAGCCGGGACAGCCCATGGGGAAACACCATATATTTT.

The chain uses TRBV7-9 and TRBJ2-5; maybe TRBD1 (5 bases). Germline V gene data show CDR1 as SEHNR and CDR2 as FQNEAQ (reference sequence). This CDR3 is 13 amino acids long. The ends were cut back, 6 bases at V and 1 base at J, with 9 bases in the middle. CDR3 residues: CASSKTGQETQYF. The CDR3, as DNA: TGTGCCAGCAGTAAAACAGGCCAAGAGACCCAGTACTTC.

The V and J genes are TRBV6-1 and TRBJ1-2; no firm D call. V lost 1 base to trimming and J lost 7 bases, with 10 bases between them. CDR1 is MNHNS and CDR2 is SASEGT in the germline V gene. The CDR3 length is 13 residues. Written as DNA, the CDR3 is TGTGCCAGCAGTGAAGGCTCTATCGGTGGCTACACCTTC. It translates to CASSEGSIGGYTF.

The V gene is TRBV18, the J gene TRBJ1-1, with D possibly TRBD1 on 5 matching bases. CDR1 is KGHSH, CDR2 LQKENI, per germline. Trimming took 1 base from V and 3 from J, leaving 6 bases between them. CDR3 length equals 13 residues. The DNA for the CDR3 is TGTGCCAGCTCACCACGGGGGGACACTGAAGCTTTCTTT. Translated, it gives CASSPRGDTEAFF.

The CDR3 is CASSEAGRRSPLHF. CDR3 DNA: TGCGCCAGCAGCGAGGCCGGTCGTAGGTCACCCCTCCACTTT. The V call is TRBV5-1, the J call TRBJ1-6; no definite D call. The CDR3 contains 14 residues. Trimming shortened V by 4 bases and J by 10 bases, and 15 bases separated the two germline ends. The germline CDR1 and CDR2 sequences are SGHRS and YFSETQ.

V and J are TRBV5-8 and TRBJ2-7; D perhaps matches TRBD1 (5 bases). V was cut by 3 bases and J by 2 bases, with 18 bases left in between. Per the germline V gene, CDR1 is SGHTS and CDR2 is YDEGEE. The length of the CDR3 is 16 residues. CDR3: CASSSRLGHSTYEQYF. DNA for the CDR3: TGTGCCAGCAGCTCCCGGCTAGGACACTCAACCTACGAGCAGTACTTC.

This clone was counted a few times. DNA of the CDR3: TGTGCCAGCAGTGAAAACCCGGGACTAGCGGGGGAAGAGACCCAGTACTTC. This sequence encodes CASSENPGLAGEETQYF. J is TRBJ2-5 and V is TRBV2; 14 bases are shared with TRBD2. V was pared by 2 bases and J by 3 bases, with 5 bases of the junction left unmatched. Germline CDR1 and CDR2: SNHLY and FYNNEI. There are 17 residues in the CDR3.

The V call is TRBV5-1, the J call TRBJ1-6; D remains ambiguous. Trimming removed 3 bases from V and 11 bases from J, with 21 bases in between. Germline CDR1 reads SGHRS; CDR2 reads YFSETQ. This CDR3 is built from 16 residues. In nucleotides, the CDR3 is TGCGCCAGCAGCTCATCGGCGGAACTGGCCGGGGCACCCCTCCACTTT. Protein sequence: CASSSSAELAGAPLHF.

The chain uses TRBV15 and TRBJ2-5; 10 nucleotides align to TRBD1. Germline V gene data show CDR1 as LNHNV and CDR2 as YYDKDF (reference sequence). The CDR3 runs 17 residues. Trimming took 1 base from V and 3 from J; bases not matched to a gene: 8. The CDR3, as DNA: TGTGCCACCAGCAGAGCTCCGCCCGGACAGGGGGAAGAGACCCAGTACTTC. Its translation is CATSRAPPGQGEETQYF.

V and J are TRBV9 and TRBJ2-1, with TRBD2 matching 15 bases. CDR3 length: 15 residues. J lost 9 bases, V lost 4 bases, and 5 bases had no gene match. Per the germline V gene, CDR1 is SGDLS and CDR2 is YYNGEE. The CDR3 DNA sequence: TGTGCCAGCAGCTCTCGGACTAGCGGGGGGGGTGAGCAGTTCTTC. Its translation: CASSSRTSGGGEQFF.

This rearrangement joins TRBV6-5 to TRBJ2-3; TRBD2 matches at 12 bases. This CDR3 region has 14 residues. The germline CDR1 and CDR2 sequences are MNHEY and SVGAGI. V lost 9 bases, J lost 6 bases, and 7 bases stayed unmatched. CDR3 DNA sequence: TGTGCCAGTGCTCTAGCGGGGGGGTCGGATACGCAGTATTTT. It is translated as CASALAGGSDTQYF.

A few counts support this clone. This chain links TRBV2 with TRBJ1-2; possible D gene TRBD1, 5 bases. V was trimmed by 2 bases and J by 5 bases, leaving 6 bases between them. The germline CDR1 and CDR2 sequences are SNHLY and FYNNEI. The CDR3 runs to 12 residues. CDR3 bases: TGTGCCAGCAGTGAACAGGGTTATGGCTACACCTTC. Its protein is CASSEQGYGYTF.

The chain uses TRBV7-8 and TRBJ2-3, with D possibly matching TRBD2 (5 bases). CDR1 SGHVS and CDR2 FQNEAQ come from the germline V gene. V lost 5 bases to trimming and J lost 2 bases, with 11 bases between them. There are 14 residues in the CDR3. The CDR3 DNA reads TGTGCCAGCAGCCCCACGGGATTCACAGATACGCAGTATTTT. Protein sequence: CASSPTGFTDTQYF.

The chain carries TRBV5-8 and TRBJ2-2; no clear D gene. CDR3 size: 15 residues. V lost 2 bases, J lost 3 bases, and 11 bases lay in between. From germline, CDR1 is SGHTS and CDR2 YDEGEE. The CDR3 here is CASSFTTVYTGELFF. The CDR3 DNA sequence: TGTGCCAGCAGCTTCACCACAGTATACACCGGGGAGCTGTTTTTT. Full variable domain (remainder filled in from reference TRBV5-8 and TRBJ2-2): EAGVTQSPTHLIKTRGQQATLRCSPISGHTSVYWYQQALGLGLQFLLWYDEGEERNRGNFPPRFSGRQFPNYSSELNVNALELEDSALYLCASSFTTVYTGELFFGEGSRLTVL.

The chain employs TRBV19 and TRBJ2-2; no definite D call. The CDR3 is made up of 14 amino acids. Trimming left V 1 base short and J 0 bases short, with 3 bases between. Germline lookup yields CDR1 LNHDA and CDR2 SQIVND (reference sequence). CDR3 sequence reads: CASSIVANTGELFF. The CDR3 nucleotides are TGTGCCAGTAGTATAGTAGCGAACACCGGGGAGCTGTTTTTT.

The chain joins TRBV6-5 to TRBJ2-5, with a weak D call TRBD1 (5 bases). Per the germline V gene, CDR1 is MNHEY and CDR2 is SVGAGI. Trimming pared 0 bases from V and 5 bases from J, leaving 16 bases between. The length of the CDR3 is 16 residues. CDR3 bases: TGTGCCAGCAGTTACTCGATTCAGGGCCGATGGGAGACCCAGTACTTC. Its translation: CASSYSIQGRWETQYF.

The V gene is TRBV14, the J gene TRBJ2-3, with a weak D call TRBD2 (6 bases). V lost 3 bases, J lost 2 bases, and 12 bases lay in between. CDR1 SGHDN and CDR2 FVKESK come from the germline V gene. The CDR3 spans 15 residues. CDR3 nucleotides: TGTGCCAGCAGCCACGGGACTCCCCTCACAGATACGCAGTATTTT. Translation: CASSHGTPLTDTQYF.